This T cell receptor beta chain came from a study of blood T cells in healthy people across ages (dated by TCRdb to 2014 to 2015). Turning to the overall study: In model experiments, template switching captured about one uniquely barcoded TCR beta cDNA molecule for every two T cells. Using deep sequencing normalized with unique cDNA molecular identifiers, the study measured how TCR beta repertoire diversity changes with age. The donors were divided into four age groups: young (average approximately 17 years), middle-aged (almost 40), aged (approximately 64) and long-lived (nearly 85). For two donors (one aged 18 to 30 and one aged 80 or older), the study analyzed two additional independent replicas of 1 million unique cDNA reads from the same blood draw. Donors of different ages were randomly distributed across sequencing lanes to avoid experimental bias.

Libraries came from 5' RACE. The sample was run on an Illumina HiSeq 2500. The second PCR ran for roughly 6 to 11 cycles and used a J-beta primer mix along with a sample-barcoded 5' primer. Each TCR beta cDNA molecule received a unique molecular identifier from a template-switch 5' adaptor carrying 12 random nucleotides. Each sample yielded at least 2.5 million CDR3-containing paired-end reads. All of the RNA was converted into first-strand cDNA using the Mint cDNA synthesis kit, with a TRBC-specific oligonucleotide serving as the primer. Following uracil-DNA glycosylase treatment, all cDNA underwent a first 18-cycle PCR with the universal primers M1SS and BC2_uni_R. As for how the authors treated the data: For normalization, 1 million high-quality reads, each with a distinct molecular identifier, were randomly selected from each sample. Instead of being binned into consensus sequences, reads that shared molecular identifiers were thrown out. MiTCR, run with a Q25 quality threshold and the strictest error-elimination algorithm, handled CDR3 identification, clonotype clustering and error correction. A nonparametric unseen species model using Euler transformation provided a lower-bound estimate of total TCR beta diversity. Through fastp at Q25 and MiXCR, TCRdb rebuilt clones from the public reads, retaining in-frame beta chains. Rows are unified per CDR3 protein, each entry keeping the most common DNA and genes. The V and J calls follow TCRdb's processing rather than the paper's. For this sample there are around 780,000 distinct CDR3 sequences; 56% appear just once. The top ten clonotypes cover roughly 26% of the sample.

CDR1 and CDR2, looked up from the germline V gene, are MNHNS and SASEGT. The cysteine opens and the phenylalanine closes a CDR3 of 15 amino acids. Kept here is only the CDR3 DNA, which spans 45 bases and is read in frame from base 1. V is shortened by 7 bases, J by 1 base, and the region joining them spans 16 bases. On this clonotype: It lacks a known antigen. No clone much larger than this one lies a single base away; base qualities are absent.

The donors were under 40 Caucasian individuals from Russia, aged 6 to 90 years, who were systemically healthy. Each donor gave approximately 9.4 milliliters of peripheral blood, drawn into EDTA-treated Vacutainer tubes. Ficoll-Paque density-gradient centrifugation was used to isolate PBMCs, with at least 6.5 million obtained per sample. Trizol reagent was used to extract total RNA from PBMCs, with at least 6 micrograms per sample. For every donor, flow cytometry on a PBMC aliquot measured the percentage of naive CD45RAhigh/CD27high T cells. Paper-wide results and their limitations: Compared with the aged group, the long-lived group had more naive CD4+ T cells, fewer expanded clones and increased TCR diversity, suggesting age selection. Because the CMV infection status of the donors was unknown, age-related changes in expanded clonotypes may potentially have been confounded. Conclusive comparison of naive and antigen-experienced compartments was prevented by the profiling of bulk unsorted PBMCs. Observed TCR beta diversity per million T cells fell roughly linearly with age, and a significant reduction was already apparent by age around 36. A strong correlation was found between observed TCR beta diversity and the percentage of naive T cells measured by flow cytometry. Total diversity estimates from one million sequenced T cells were considered lower bounds and underestimates.

The sample comprised blood. This sequence was found in a man in his forties in good health. Recombination connected TRBV6-1 to TRBJ1-1; too little of a D gene remains to name it. Read as DNA, the sequence is TGTGCCAGCATTATATTAGAGGTTGCGAACACTGAAGCTTTCTTT. It specifies CASIILEVANTEAFF.